Below, 22 T cell receptor beta chains from the same sample are listed, as sequenced in a study of T cell responses to AZD1222 COVID-19 vaccine (dated by TCRdb to 2020 to 2023). The time point label of this sample denotes: baseline before first vaccination. Libraries were made using the immunoSEQ multiplex PCR assay. This is the immuneACCESS table as TCRdb keeps it, with only in-frame sequences that have V and J called. A part of the clones is gone; compared with another copy, unresolved V genes explain less than half, and the rest is unexplained. Present in this sample are some 140,000 clones, about 90% of which were seen just once. The ten largest clones capture roughly 2% of the sample. Sequences were derived from peripheral blood, sampled on day 0 of AZD1222 vaccination. The receptors were gathered from an adult in good health.

The gene calls are TRBV2 and TRBJ1-1; D is perhaps TRBD1 (5 bases). Germline V gene data show CDR1 as SNHLY and CDR2 as FYNNEI. The CDR3 extends over 18 amino acids. Trimming pared 0 bases from V and 4 bases from J, leaving 21 bases between. CDR3 sequence reads: CASSEAGGWTVRTTEAFF. CDR3 nucleotide sequence: TGTGCCAGCAGTGAAGCGGGGGGATGGACGGTACGAACCACTGAAGCTTTCTTT.

This clone has just a few counts. The same CDR3 is also encoded by other DNA sequences in this sample. The CDR3 loop is CASSGRGNTEAFF. The DNA for the CDR3 is TGTGCCAGCAGCGGGCGGGGGAACACTGAAGCTTTCTTT. The chain couples TRBV5-4 to TRBJ1-1; D is undetermined. CDR3 length: 13 amino acids. V shed 4 bases and J shed 1 base, with 8 bases lying between them. Germline-derived CDR1 and CDR2 are SGHNT and YYREEE (reference sequence).

The chain recombines TRBV19 with TRBJ1-2, with TRBD1 matching 7 bases. Trimming removed 6 bases from V and 5 bases from J; junction bases left unmatched: 9. The germline V gene encodes CDR1 LNHDA and CDR2 SQIVND (reference sequence). This CDR3 has 14 amino acids. CDR3 amino acids: CASSTDRAGYGYTF. CDR3 bases: TGTGCCAGTAGCACAGACAGGGCCGGGTATGGCTACACCTTC.

The chain recombines TRBV7-6 with TRBJ2-6; no clear D. The CDR3 contains 15 residues. Per the germline V gene, CDR1 is SGHVS and CDR2 is FNYEAQ. Trimming stripped 2 bases from V and 3 bases from J, with 8 bases between. DNA of the CDR3: TGTGCCAGCAGCTTACCTTTTGGTGGGGCCAACGTCCTGACTTTC. Translated: CASSLPFGGANVLTF.

The chain joins TRBV27 to TRBJ2-3, with 7 bases that match TRBD2. The junction had 14 bases not matched to a gene; V was cut back by 6 bases and J by 2 bases. The CDR3 consists of 17 residues. Germline V gene sequence: CDR1 MNHEY, CDR2 SMNVEV (reference sequence). The CDR3 DNA reads as TGTGCCAGCAGCAAGTGGACTAGGATGGGCCTCACAGATACGCAGTATTTT. It codes for CASSKWTRMGLTDTQYF.

V is TRBV6-5 and J is TRBJ1-1; D is possibly TRBD1 (6 bases). The ends were cut back, 6 bases at V and 4 bases at J, with 12 bases in the middle. Germline-derived CDR1 and CDR2 are MNHEY and SVGAGI. The CDR3 has 13 residues. The CDR3 is CASRQGIVTEAFF. CDR3 bases: TGTGCCAGCAGGCAGGGGATTGTCACTGAAGCTTTCTTT.

The genes are TRBV9 and TRBJ2-3; 12 positions agree with TRBD2. Germline CDR1 is SGDLS and CDR2 is YYNGEE. After removal of 3 bases from V and 4 bases from J, the junction contained 6 bases not matched to a gene. There are 16 residues in the CDR3. The CDR3 region is CASSDSSGGVPDTQYF. DNA for the CDR3: TGTGCCAGCAGCGACTCTAGCGGGGGGGTTCCAGATACGCAGTATTTT.

The V call is TRBV12-3 or TRBV12-4, the J call TRBJ1-2; D not resolved. V shed 1 base and J shed 4 bases, with 7 bases lying between them. This CDR3 has 13 amino acids. The CDR3: CASSLGSRYGYTF. Written as DNA, the CDR3 is TGTGCCAGCAGTTTAGGGAGCCGCTATGGCTACACCTTC.

This clone was seen a single time. The rearrangement joins TRBV28 to TRBJ2-1; 12 bases are shared with TRBD2. The CDR3 contains 15 residues. CDR1 is MDHEN, CDR2 SYDVKM, per germline. With 6 bases clipped from V and 6 bases from J, the junction kept 6 bases outside the gene matches. The CDR3 region is CASRMTSGRINEQFF. The DNA of the CDR3 is TGTGCCAGCAGGATGACTAGCGGGAGAATCAATGAGCAGTTCTTC.

V and J are TRBV27 and TRBJ2-2; 7 nucleotides match TRBD1. Germline V gene data show CDR1 as MNHEY and CDR2 as SMNVEV (reference sequence). The CDR3 consists of 15 residues. V shed 1 base, J shed 4 bases, and the junction held 3 bases outside the gene matches. Here the CDR3 reads CASSLYPGGTGELFF. The CDR3 DNA reads TGTGCCAGCAGTTTATATCCAGGGGGCACCGGGGAGCTGTTTTTT.

The V and J genes are TRBV20-1 and TRBJ1-2; D ambiguous. Germline values: CDR1 DFQATT, CDR2 SNEGSKA (reference sequence). This CDR3 has 8 residues. Trimming stripped 5 bases from V and 8 bases from J, with 3 bases between. CDR3 DNA: TGCAGTGCTCAAGGCTACACCTTC. This gives the protein CSAQGYTF.

This clone was counted once. This sequence joins TRBV28 and TRBJ2-2; D is unresolved. The CDR3 covers 13 residues. Trimming removed 3 bases at V and 3 bases at J, with 5 bases between. In germline, CDR1 is MDHEN, CDR2 SYDVKM. The CDR3 DNA reads TGTGCCAGCAGTTTCCGGTACACCGGGGAGCTGTTTTTT. Translation: CASSFRYTGELFF.

This rearrangement joins TRBV5-8 to TRBJ1-2, with a possible D match to TRBD1 (5 bases). Germline assignment: CDR1 SGHTS and CDR2 YDEGEE. V gave up 1 base and J gave up 7 bases, with 14 bases separating them. This CDR3 is built from 14 residues. For the CDR3, the DNA is TGTGCCAGCAGCTTGTGGTCAGGGCCCCCTGGCTACACCTTC. Protein sequence: CASSLWSGPPGYTF.

The CDR3 loop is CASSLLRVYSNQPQHF. The CDR3 DNA is TGTGCCAGCAGCTTATTGCGGGTATATAGCAATCAGCCCCAGCATTTT. The J gene is TRBJ1-5, the V gene TRBV7-9; D is unclear. V lost 2 bases and J lost 0, with 11 bases in between. This CDR3 spans 16 amino acids. Germline V CDR1 and CDR2: SEHNR, FQNEAQ (reference sequence).

The rearrangement joins TRBV18 to TRBJ1-5; D not resolved. The CDR3 spans 16 residues. V lost 6 bases to trimming and J lost 0 bases, with 15 bases between them. CDR1 is KGHSH and CDR2 is LQKENI in the germline V gene. Written as DNA, the CDR3 is TGTGCCAGCTCCACCATTGAGGCGGGTAGCAATCAGCCCCAGCATTTT. Its protein product is CASSTIEAGSNQPQHF. Full variable domain (missing parts from reference TRBV18 and TRBJ1-5): NAGVMQNPRHLVRRRGQEARLRCSPMKGHSHVYWYRQLPEEGLKFMVYLQKENIIDESGMPKERFSAEFPKEGPSILRIQQVVRGDSAAYFCASSTIEAGSNQPQHFGDGTRLSIL.

The rearrangement links TRBV5-1 to TRBJ2-7, with TRBD2 matching 7 bases. The CDR3 totals 15 residues. Germline V gene lookup returns CDR1 SGHRS and CDR2 YFSETQ. V lost 3 bases, J lost 7 bases, and 13 bases stayed unmatched. The CDR3: CASSWINGGVEEQYF. In DNA, the CDR3 is TGCGCCAGCAGCTGGATTAATGGGGGGGTTGAGGAGCAGTACTTC.

This chain links TRBV12-3 or TRBV12-4 with TRBJ2-5, with D possibly matching TRBD2 (5 bases). The CDR3 totals 13 residues. With 2 bases removed from V and 4 bases from J, the gap between germline ends came to 8 bases. DNA for the CDR3: TGTGCCAGCAGTTTAAGGGCGGGAGAGACCCAGTACTTC. This codes for CASSLRAGETQYF.

The V call is TRBV7-9, the J call TRBJ2-2, with TRBD2 matching over 7 bases. CDR1 and CDR2 from the germline V gene are SEHNR and FQNEAQ (reference sequence). Losses at the gene ends were 0 bases for V and 3 bases for J; bases not matched to a gene: 4. The CDR3 is made up of 16 amino acids. CDR3 residues: CASSLAGGSYTGELFF. CDR3 bases: TGTGCCAGCAGCTTAGCCGGGGGGTCTTACACCGGGGAGCTGTTTTTT.

This chain uses TRBV9 with TRBJ2-2; D perhaps matches TRBD2 (6 bases). Germline V gene sequence: CDR1 SGDLS, CDR2 YYNGEE. CDR3 length: 14 amino acids. Trimming stripped 1 base from V and 4 bases from J, with 8 bases between. The CDR3 bases are TGTGCCAGCAGCGTACTGACTAGCACCGGGGAGCTGTTTTTT. Translating gives CASSVLTSTGELFF.

The chain joins TRBV30 to TRBJ2-5; D unclear. The CDR3 runs to 17 residues. V lost 0 bases and J lost 2, with 19 bases in between. The germline V gene encodes CDR1 GTSNPN and CDR2 SVGIG (reference sequence). The CDR3 reads CAWSVNGFNKKQETQYF. CDR3 DNA sequence: TGTGCCTGGAGTGTAAATGGGTTCAATAAAAAACAAGAGACCCAGTACTTC.

V usage is TRBV9 and J usage is TRBJ1-4; D uncertain. The CDR3 covers 15 residues. CDR1 and CDR2 (germline): SGDLS, YYNGEE. V was pared by 4 bases and J by 5 bases, with 15 bases between. The CDR3 reads CASSTRDRPNEKLFF. The CDR3 DNA reads as TGTGCCAGCAGCACCCGAGACCGCCCGAATGAAAAACTGTTTTTT.

The chain is built from TRBV5-4 and TRBJ2-2; tentatively, D is TRBD2 (7 bases). Trimming left V 0 bases short and J 4 bases short, with 10 bases between. From germline, CDR1 is SGHNT and CDR2 YYREEE (reference sequence). The CDR3 sequence is 15 residues long. The CDR3 bases are TGTGCCAGCAGCTTGGCCGGGGGGCGCACCGGGGAGCTGTTTTTT. Protein product: CASSLAGGRTGELFF.